The T cell receptor (beta chain) described here comes from a study of graft-versus-host responses after intestinal transplantation (dated by TCRdb to 2020 to 2023). Context from the whole study: The transplants that recipients received were multivisceral, liver-intestinal, or isolated intestinal. Rather than being sequenced by the commercial service, samples from three later patients were sequenced in-house on an Illumina MiSeq and processed with MiXCR. To identify alloreactive clones, pre-transplant mixed lymphocyte reaction products were sequenced and then compared with unstimulated pre-transplant donor and recipient T cells. Every recipient was given anti-thymocyte globulin induction, followed by roughly 3 years of maintenance tacrolimus and steroids. A peak of at least 4% donor T cells among recipient peripheral blood mononuclear cells was the definition used for donor T cell macrochimerism. A cohort of under 30 intestinal transplant recipients, including one retransplant, was enrolled, and a few patients lacking pretransplant specimens were excluded. Graft-versus-host and host-versus-graft alloreactive T cell clones were tracked in the graft, circulation and bone marrow after intestinal transplantation using bulk TCR-beta CDR3 sequencing. Overall study outcomes, separate from this receptor: Early after transplant, peak levels of circulating GvH clones were associated with declines in HvG clones. High GvH to HvG T cell clonal ratios were observed in the allografts of patients with donor T cell macrochimerism. Conclusions were limited by the relatively low number and heterogeneity of intestinal transplant patients. GvH clones were detected in recipient bone marrow, and some of these GvH clones were observed earlier in ileal mucosa or blood, consistent with an intestinal mucosal origin.

The library was obtained by the immunoSEQ multiplex PCR assay. For most patients, genomic DNA was isolated using the Qiagen DNeasy Blood and Tissue Kit and was shipped frozen to Adaptive Biotechnologies for TCR sequencing. For most patients, genomic DNA was subjected to high-throughput TCR-beta CDR3 sequencing by Adaptive Biotechnologies. The published analysis was carried out like this. TCR sequencing data were retrieved from Adaptive's ImmunoSEQ software for about 17 patients, whereas a few other patients were processed with MiXCR and VDJtools. To correct CD4 versus CD8 sorting errors, sequences present in both subsets at a frequency ratio below 5:1 were removed. CDR3 nucleotide sequences shared between donor and recipient were removed because the origin of such sequences could not be assigned. To count as alloreactive, a clone needed at least 2-fold expansion over unstimulated cells and a minimum CFSE-low frequency of 0.002% (template counts) or 0.001% (read counts). Clones were considered mappable if detected in sequenced pre-transplant spleen, lymph node, or MLR CFSE-low populations of the donor or recipient. Cumulative frequency of alloreactive clones was calculated as a percentage of all sequences weighted by copy number. Here the immuneACCESS table is served through TCRdb, limited to in-frame sequences with V and J called. Missing clones are a known gap in these copies; in checked studies unresolved V genes cover under half, and the rest lacks a known reason. D and trimming were read from the DNA, whereas the V and J calls and clone size are those reported in that table. The sample includes roughly 120,000 clones, with 90% observed a single time. Clones ranked in the top ten supply approximately 0.18% of the sample.

What the time point label conveys for this sample: cells obtained before transplantation from donor or recipient. CD3+CD4+ and CD3+CD8+ populations were FACS-sorted from unstimulated pre-transplant donor and recipient cells taken from spleen or lymph nodes. V trim: 6 bases; J trim: 4 bases; unmatched bases: 6. The germline V gene sets CDR1 to SNHLY and CDR2 to FYNNEI. The CDR3 starts with the cysteine, ends with the phenylalanine, and has 13 residues. Only CDR3 DNA is held: 39 bases, read in frame from base 1. Of note for this clone: Its antigen is still unknown. No qualities accompany the bases; no much larger clone lies one base away.

The sequence was obtained from a human donor who received an intestinal transplant. The chain links TRBV2 with TRBJ2-7; TRBD1 agrees with 7 junctional bases. The source was unstimulated CD4+ T cells sorted from spleen or lymph node cells, collected before intestinal transplant. The sequenced DNA: TGTGCCAGCAGCGACGGGACAGTGTACGAGCAGTACTTC. Its amino acids are CASSDGTVYEQYF.